This TCR beta chain was identified in a study of cytomegalovirus exposure and HLA in healthy donors. The PCR made use of 60 Vbeta and 13 Jbeta primers. Study processing details: There were around 80 million unique TCR beta chains by a later count, and some 12 million of them were shared. TCRdb keeps only in-frame clones here, not all; method: immunoSEQ multiplex PCR. The DNA gave D and trimming, while V, J and clone size come from that table. The sample has 100,000 or so clones, around 84% seen once; the top ten hold roughly 1.3%. Study-level results: One cluster of highly shared sequence variants probably arose as a sequencing artifact.

Remarks on this clone: Antigen unknown.

Germline V gene data show CDR1 as SGDLS and CDR2 as YYNGEE. CDR3 length equals 15 residues. Losses at the gene ends were 4 bases for V and 4 bases for J; bases not matched to a gene: 8. Sequencing was carried out using PBMCs. This receptor was identified in a man in his thirties or forties in good health and CMV-seronegative. The V call is TRBV9, the J call TRBJ1-2; 9 bases match TRBD1. CDR3 bases: TGTGCCAGCAGCATTACAGGGGGCTTTAGCTATGGCTACACCTTC. Translating gives CASSITGGFSYGYTF.